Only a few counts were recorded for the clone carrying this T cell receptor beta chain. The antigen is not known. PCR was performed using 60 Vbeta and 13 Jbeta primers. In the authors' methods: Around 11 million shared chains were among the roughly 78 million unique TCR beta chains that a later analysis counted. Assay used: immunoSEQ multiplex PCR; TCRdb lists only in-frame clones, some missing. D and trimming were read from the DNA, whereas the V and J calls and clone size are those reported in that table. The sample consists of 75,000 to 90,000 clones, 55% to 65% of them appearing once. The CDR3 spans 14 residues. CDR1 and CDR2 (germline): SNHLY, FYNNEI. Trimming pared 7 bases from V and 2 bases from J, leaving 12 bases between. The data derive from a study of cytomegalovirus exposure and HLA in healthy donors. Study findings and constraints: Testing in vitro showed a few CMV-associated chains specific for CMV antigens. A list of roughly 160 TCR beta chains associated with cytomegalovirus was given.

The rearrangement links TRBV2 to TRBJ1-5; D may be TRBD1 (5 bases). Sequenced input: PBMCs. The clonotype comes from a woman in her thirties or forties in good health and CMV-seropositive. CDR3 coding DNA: TGTGCCAGCACCGACAGCGCTCGCAATCAGCCCCAGCATTTT. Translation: CASTDSARNQPQHF.